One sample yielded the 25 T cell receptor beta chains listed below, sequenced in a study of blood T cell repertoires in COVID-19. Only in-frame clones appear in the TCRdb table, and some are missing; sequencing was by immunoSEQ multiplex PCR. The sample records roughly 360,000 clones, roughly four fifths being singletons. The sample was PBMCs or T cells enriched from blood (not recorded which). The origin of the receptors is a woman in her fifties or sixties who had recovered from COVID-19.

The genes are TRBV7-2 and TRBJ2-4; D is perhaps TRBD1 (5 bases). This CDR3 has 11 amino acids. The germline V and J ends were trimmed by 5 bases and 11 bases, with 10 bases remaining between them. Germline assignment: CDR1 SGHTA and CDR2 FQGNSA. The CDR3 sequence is CASSQDSVQYF. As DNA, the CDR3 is TGTGCCAGCAGCCAAGACAGCGTTCAGTACTTC.

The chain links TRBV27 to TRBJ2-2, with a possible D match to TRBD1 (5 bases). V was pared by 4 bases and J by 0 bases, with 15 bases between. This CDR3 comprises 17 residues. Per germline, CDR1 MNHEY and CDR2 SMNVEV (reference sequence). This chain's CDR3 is CASSSYVGAANTGELFF. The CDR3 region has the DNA TGTGCCAGCAGTTCCTACGTAGGGGCCGCGAACACCGGGGAGCTGTTTTTT.

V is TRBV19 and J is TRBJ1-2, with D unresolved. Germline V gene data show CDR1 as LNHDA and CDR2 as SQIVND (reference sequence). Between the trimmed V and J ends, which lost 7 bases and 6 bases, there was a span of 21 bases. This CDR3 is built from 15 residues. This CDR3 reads CASTSDRGVANGYTF. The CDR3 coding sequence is TGTGCCAGTACATCCGACCGCGGCGTGGCAAATGGCTACACCTTC.

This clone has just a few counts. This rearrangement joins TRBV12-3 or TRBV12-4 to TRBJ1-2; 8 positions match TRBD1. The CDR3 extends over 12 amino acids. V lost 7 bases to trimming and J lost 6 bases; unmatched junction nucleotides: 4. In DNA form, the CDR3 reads TGTGCCAGCAAACGACAGGGGCATGGCTACACCTTC. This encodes CASKRQGHGYTF.

The CDR3 nucleotides read TGTGCCACCAGTGCGGGGCGACAGGGCGGTCGGACTTTCTATGGCTACACCTTC. Its translation: CATSAGRQGGRTFYGYTF. The V gene is TRBV24-1, the J gene TRBJ1-2, with 7 bases matching TRBD1. The CDR3 sequence is 18 residues long. V shed 5 bases and J 4 bases; nucleotides not matched to a gene: 18. Germline loops: CDR1 KGHDR, CDR2 SFDVKD.

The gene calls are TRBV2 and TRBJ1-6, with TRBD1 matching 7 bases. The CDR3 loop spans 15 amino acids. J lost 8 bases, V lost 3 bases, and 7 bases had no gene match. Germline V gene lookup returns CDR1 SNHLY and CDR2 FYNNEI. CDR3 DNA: TGTGCCAGCAGTGACAGGACAGGACGAGATTCACCCCTCCACTTT. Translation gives CASSDRTGRDSPLHF.

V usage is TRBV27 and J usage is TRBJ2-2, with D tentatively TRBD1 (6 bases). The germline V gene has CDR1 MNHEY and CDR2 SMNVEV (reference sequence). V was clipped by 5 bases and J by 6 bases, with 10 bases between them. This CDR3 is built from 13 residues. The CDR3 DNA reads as TGTGCCAGCAGTCCCTACAGGGCCGGGGAGCTGTTTTTT. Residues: CASSPYRAGELFF.

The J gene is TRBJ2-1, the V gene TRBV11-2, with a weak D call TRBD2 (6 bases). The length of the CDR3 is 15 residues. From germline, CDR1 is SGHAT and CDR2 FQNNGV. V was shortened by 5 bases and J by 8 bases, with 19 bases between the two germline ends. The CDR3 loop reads CASSRSRDSTDEQFF. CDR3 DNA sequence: TGTGCCAGCAGCCGCAGTAGGGACTCCACTGATGAGCAGTTCTTC. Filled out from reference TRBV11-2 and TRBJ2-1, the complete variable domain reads EAGVAQSPRYKIIEKRQSVAFWCNPISGHATLYWYQQILGQGPKLLIQFQNNGVVDDSQLPKDRFSAERLKGVDSTLKIQPAKLEDSAVYLCASSRSRDSTDEQFFGPGTRLTVL.

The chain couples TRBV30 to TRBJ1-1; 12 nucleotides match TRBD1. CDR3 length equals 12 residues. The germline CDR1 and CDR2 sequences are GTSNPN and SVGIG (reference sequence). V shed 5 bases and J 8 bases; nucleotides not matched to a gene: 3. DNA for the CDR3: TGTGCCTGGGATGGGACAGGGGGCGAAGCTTTCTTT. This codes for CAWDGTGGEAFF.

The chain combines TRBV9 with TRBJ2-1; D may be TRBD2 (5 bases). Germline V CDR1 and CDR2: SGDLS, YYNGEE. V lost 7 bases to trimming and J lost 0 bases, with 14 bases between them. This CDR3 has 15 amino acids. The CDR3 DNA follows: TGTGCCAGCGGAAGCGGACCCAGCTCCTACAATGAGCAGTTCTTC. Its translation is CASGSGPSSYNEQFF.

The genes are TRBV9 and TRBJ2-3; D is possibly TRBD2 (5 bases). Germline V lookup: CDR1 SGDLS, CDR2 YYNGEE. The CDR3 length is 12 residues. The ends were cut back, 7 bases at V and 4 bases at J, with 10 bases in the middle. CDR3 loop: CASGSSADTQYF. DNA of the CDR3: TGTGCCAGCGGGAGCAGCGCAGATACGCAGTATTTT.

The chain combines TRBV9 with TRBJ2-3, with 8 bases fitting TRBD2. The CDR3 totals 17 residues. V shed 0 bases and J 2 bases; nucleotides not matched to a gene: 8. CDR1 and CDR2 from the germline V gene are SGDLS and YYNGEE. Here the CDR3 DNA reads TGTGCCAGCAGCGTAGTGGTAGATAGCGGGGTCACAGATACGCAGTATTTT. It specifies CASSVVVDSGVTDTQYF.

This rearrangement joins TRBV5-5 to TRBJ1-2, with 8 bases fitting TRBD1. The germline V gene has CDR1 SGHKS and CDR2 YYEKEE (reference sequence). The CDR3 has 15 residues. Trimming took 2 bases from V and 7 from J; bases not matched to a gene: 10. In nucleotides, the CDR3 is TGTGCCAGCAGCTTACCGGGACAGGAGGAGTCTGGCTACACCTTC. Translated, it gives CASSLPGQEESGYTF.

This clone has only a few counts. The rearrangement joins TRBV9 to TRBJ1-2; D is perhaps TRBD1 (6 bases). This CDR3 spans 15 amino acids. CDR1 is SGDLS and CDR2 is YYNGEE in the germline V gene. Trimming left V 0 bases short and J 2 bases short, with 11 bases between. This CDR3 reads CASSVGVGTNYGYTF. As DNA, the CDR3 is TGTGCCAGCAGCGTAGGAGTCGGGACAAACTATGGCTACACCTTC.

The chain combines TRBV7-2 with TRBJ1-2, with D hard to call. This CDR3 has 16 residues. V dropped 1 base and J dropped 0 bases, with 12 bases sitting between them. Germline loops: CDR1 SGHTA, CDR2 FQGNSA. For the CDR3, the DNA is TGTGCCAGCAGCTTAGTAACAGATTTCTCTAACTATGGCTACACCTTC. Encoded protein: CASSLVTDFSNYGYTF. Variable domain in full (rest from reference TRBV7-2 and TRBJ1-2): GAGVSQSPSNKVTEKGKDVELRCDPISGHTALYWYRQSLGQGLEFLIYFQGNSAPDKSGLPSDRFSAERTGGSVSTLTIQRTQQEDSAVYLCASSLVTDFSNYGYTFGSGTRLTVV.

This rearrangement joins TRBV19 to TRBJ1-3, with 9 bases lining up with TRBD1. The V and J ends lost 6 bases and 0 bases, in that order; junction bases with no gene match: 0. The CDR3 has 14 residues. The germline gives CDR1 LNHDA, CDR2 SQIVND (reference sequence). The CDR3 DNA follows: TGTGCCAGTAGGGACAGGGGCTCTGGAAACACCATATATTTT. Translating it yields CASRDRGSGNTIYF.

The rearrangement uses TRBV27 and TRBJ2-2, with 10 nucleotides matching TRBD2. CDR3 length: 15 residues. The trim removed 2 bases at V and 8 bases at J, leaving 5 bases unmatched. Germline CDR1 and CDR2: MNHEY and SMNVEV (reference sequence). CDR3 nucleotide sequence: TGTGCCAGCAGTTTACTAGCGGGGGCCCGGGGGGAGCTGTTTTTT. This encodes CASSLLAGARGELFF.

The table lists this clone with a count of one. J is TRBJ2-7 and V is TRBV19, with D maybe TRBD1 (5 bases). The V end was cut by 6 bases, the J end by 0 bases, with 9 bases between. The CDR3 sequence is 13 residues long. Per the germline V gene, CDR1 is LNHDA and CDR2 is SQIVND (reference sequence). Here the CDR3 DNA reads TGTGCCAGTAGCCAGGGTTACTCCTACGAGCAGTACTTC. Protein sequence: CASSQGYSYEQYF.

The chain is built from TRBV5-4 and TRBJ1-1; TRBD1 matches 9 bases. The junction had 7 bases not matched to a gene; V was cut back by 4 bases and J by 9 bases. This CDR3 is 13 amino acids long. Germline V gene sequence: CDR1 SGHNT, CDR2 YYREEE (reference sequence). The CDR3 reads CASSTGTGRQAFF. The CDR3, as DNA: TGTGCCAGCAGCACGGGGACAGGGAGGCAAGCTTTCTTT.

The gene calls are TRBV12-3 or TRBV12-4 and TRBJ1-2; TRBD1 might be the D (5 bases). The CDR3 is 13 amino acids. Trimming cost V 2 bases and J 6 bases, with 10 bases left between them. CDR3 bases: TGTGCCAGCAGTTTAAACAGGTTTGATGGCTACACCTTC. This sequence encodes CASSLNRFDGYTF.

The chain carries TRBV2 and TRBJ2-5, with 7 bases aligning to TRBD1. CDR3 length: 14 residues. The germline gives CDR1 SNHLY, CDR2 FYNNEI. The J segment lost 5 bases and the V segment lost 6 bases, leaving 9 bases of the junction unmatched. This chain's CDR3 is CASSYLQGQETQYF. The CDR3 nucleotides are TGTGCCAGCAGCTACCTACAGGGGCAGGAGACCCAGTACTTC.

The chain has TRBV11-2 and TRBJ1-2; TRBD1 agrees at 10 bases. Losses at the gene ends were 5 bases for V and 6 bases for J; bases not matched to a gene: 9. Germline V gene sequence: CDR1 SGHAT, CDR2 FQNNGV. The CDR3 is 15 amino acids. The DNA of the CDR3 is TGTGCCAGCAGCCTGACAGGGGGCAATAGAGATGGCTACACCTTC. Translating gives CASSLTGGNRDGYTF.

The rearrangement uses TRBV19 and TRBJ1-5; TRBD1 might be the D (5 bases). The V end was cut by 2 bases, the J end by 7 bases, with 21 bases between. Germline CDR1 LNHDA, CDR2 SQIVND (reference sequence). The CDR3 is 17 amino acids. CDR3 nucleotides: TGTGCCAGTAGTATAAGAGTGAGTGGGGCAGGGCAACAGCCCCAGCATTTT. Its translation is CASSIRVSGAGQQPQHF.

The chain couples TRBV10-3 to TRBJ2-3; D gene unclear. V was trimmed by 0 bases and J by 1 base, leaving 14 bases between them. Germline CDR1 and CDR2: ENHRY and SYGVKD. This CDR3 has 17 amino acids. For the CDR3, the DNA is TGTGCCATCAGTGAGTCGCTATCCGGTCGGGGCACAGATACGCAGTATTTT. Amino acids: CAISESLSGRGTDTQYF.

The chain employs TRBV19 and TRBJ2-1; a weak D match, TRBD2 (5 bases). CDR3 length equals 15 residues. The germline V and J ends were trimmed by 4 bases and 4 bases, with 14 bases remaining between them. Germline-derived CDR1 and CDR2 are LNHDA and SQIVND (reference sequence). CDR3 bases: TGTGCCAGTAGTACACTGCCGACTACTTACAATGAGCAGTTCTTC. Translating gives CASSTLPTTYNEQFF.